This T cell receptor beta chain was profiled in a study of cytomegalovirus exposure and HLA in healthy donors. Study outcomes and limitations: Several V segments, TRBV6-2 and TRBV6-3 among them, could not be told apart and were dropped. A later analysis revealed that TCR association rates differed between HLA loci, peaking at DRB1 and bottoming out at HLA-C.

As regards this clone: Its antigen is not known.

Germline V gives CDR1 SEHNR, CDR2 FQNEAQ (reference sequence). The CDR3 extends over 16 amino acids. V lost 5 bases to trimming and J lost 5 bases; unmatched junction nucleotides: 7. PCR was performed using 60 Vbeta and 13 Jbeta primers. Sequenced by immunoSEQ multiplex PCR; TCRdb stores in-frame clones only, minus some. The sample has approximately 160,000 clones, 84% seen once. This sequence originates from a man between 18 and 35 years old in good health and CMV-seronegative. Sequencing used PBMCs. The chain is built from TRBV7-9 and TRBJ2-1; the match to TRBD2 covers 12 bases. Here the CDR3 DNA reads TGTGCCAGCAGCCGTCCCGGGACTAGCGGGCACAATGAGCAGTTCTTC. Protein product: CASSRPGTSGHNEQFF. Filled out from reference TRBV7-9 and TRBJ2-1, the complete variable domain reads DTGVSQNPRHKITKRGQNVTFRCDPISEHNRLYWYRQTLGQGPEFLTYFQNEAQLEKSRLLSDRFSAERPKGSFSTLEIQRTEQGDSAMYLCASSRPGTSGHNEQFFGPGTRLTVL.